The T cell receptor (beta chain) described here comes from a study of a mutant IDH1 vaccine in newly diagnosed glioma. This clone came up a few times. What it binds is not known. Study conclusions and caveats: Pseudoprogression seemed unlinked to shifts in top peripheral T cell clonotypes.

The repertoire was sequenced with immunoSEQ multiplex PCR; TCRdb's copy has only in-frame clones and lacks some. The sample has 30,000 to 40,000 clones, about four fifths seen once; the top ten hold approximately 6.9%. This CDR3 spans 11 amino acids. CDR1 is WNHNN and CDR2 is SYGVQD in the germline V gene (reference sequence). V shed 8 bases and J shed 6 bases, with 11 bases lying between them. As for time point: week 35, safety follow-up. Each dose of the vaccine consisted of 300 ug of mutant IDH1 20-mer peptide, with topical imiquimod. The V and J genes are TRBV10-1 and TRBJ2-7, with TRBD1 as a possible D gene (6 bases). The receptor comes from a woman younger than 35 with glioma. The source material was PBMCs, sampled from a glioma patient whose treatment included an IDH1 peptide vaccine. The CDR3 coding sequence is TGCGCCAGCGGGGCAGGGGCCGAGCAGTACTTC. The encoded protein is CASGAGAEQYF.